Listed here are 31 T cell receptor beta chains from one sample, sequenced in a study of blood T cell repertoires in COVID-19 (dated by TCRdb to the early 2020s). Receptors were amplified or captured by the immunoSEQ multiplex PCR assay. The table was pulled from immuneACCESS by TCRdb, which kept in-frame rearrangements only. Such tables lose some clones; where checked, under half of the loss comes from unresolved V genes, and the rest has no known cause. Across this sample there are approximately 240,000 clones, with roughly 84% seen only once. The ten largest clonotypes hold 3% to 3.5% of the sample. The sequenced sample was peripheral blood. All receptors come from a woman in her twenties or thirties who had recovered from COVID-19.

The chain combines TRBV21-1 with TRBJ1-2; the D segment call TRBD1 is taken from the table without a DNA check. TRBV21-1 is deemed a pseudogene. CDR3 size: 15 residues. The DNA of the CDR3 is TGTGCCAGCAGCCCTCTCGGGGAAGGGGGTTATGGCTACACCTTC. It codes for CASSPLGEGGYGYTF.

The rearrangement uses TRBV4-1 and TRBJ1-1; 7 bases map to TRBD1. V trimming: 1 base; J trimming: 4 bases; junction bases outside the gene matches: 6. The CDR3 runs 15 residues. CDR1 and CDR2 from the germline V gene are MGHRA and YSYEKL. CDR3 region: CASSQGAGGGTEAFF. CDR3 DNA: TGCGCCAGCAGCCAAGGCGCAGGGGGTGGCACTGAAGCTTTCTTT.

The chain couples TRBV5-1 to TRBJ1-3, with 7 nucleotides matching TRBD1. Germline values: CDR1 SGHRS, CDR2 YFSETQ. This CDR3 contains 15 residues. V shed 4 bases and J 4 bases; nucleotides not matched to a gene: 8. The DNA for the CDR3 is TGCGCCAGCAGCACTTCCGGGACAGACGGAAACACCATATATTTT. Amino acids: CASSTSGTDGNTIYF. Filled out from reference TRBV5-1 and TRBJ1-3, the complete variable domain reads KAGVTQTPRYLIKTRGQQVTLSCSPISGHRSVSWYQQTPGQGLQFLFEYFSETQRNKGNFPGRFSGRQFSNSRSEMNVSTLELGDSALYLCASSTSGTDGNTIYFGEGSWLTVV.

The V and J genes are TRBV30 and TRBJ1-2; 7 bases match TRBD1. The CDR3 is made up of 13 amino acids. The germline V gene has CDR1 GTSNPN and CDR2 SVGIG (reference sequence). Trimming at V came to 4 bases and at J to 7 bases, leaving 9 bases not matched to a gene. The CDR3 DNA is TGTGCCTGGACCCCTGGAGGGGGCCCTGGCTACACCTTC. Protein: CAWTPGGGPGYTF.

The rearrangement uses TRBV7-9 and TRBJ2-5, with 9 bases fitting TRBD2. V was clipped by 1 base and J by 7 bases; unmatched bases: 10. Per the germline V gene, CDR1 is SEHNR and CDR2 is FQNEAQ (reference sequence). The CDR3 has 16 amino acids. This chain's CDR3 is CASSLGSGRFLGTQYF. CDR3 sequence (DNA): TGTGCCAGCAGCTTAGGAAGCGGGAGGTTCCTGGGGACCCAGTACTTC.

The chain uses TRBV2 and TRBJ2-7; TRBD2 is a possible D gene (5 bases). The CDR3 has 15 residues. Trimming removed 0 bases from V and 5 bases from J, with 14 bases in between. Per germline, CDR1 SNHLY and CDR2 FYNNEI. For the CDR3, the DNA is TGTGCCAGCAGTGAAGCGTTCGGGGTTGGGGACGAGCAGTACTTC. Translated: CASSEAFGVGDEQYF.

This chain joins TRBV11-2 and TRBJ2-1; possibly TRBD2 for D (5 bases). Trimming left V 5 bases short and J 0 bases short, with 17 bases between. The germline V gene has CDR1 SGHAT and CDR2 FQNNGV. There are 17 residues in the CDR3. The CDR3 DNA reads as TGTGCCAGCAGCCCATGGACTTCCCGAAGCTCCTACAATGAGCAGTTCTTC. This sequence encodes CASSPWTSRSSYNEQFF.

In regard to this clone: Distinct nucleotide sequences in the sample also encode this CDR3. This chain uses TRBV5-1 with TRBJ2-2; D is ambiguous. The germline V and J ends were trimmed by 0 bases and 5 bases, with 5 bases remaining between them. This CDR3 region has 13 residues. Germline-derived CDR1 and CDR2 are SGHRS and YFSETQ. The CDR3 DNA sequence: TGCGCCAGCAGCTTGGCCGGGACCGGGGAGCTGTTTTTT. Translating gives CASSLAGTGELFF.

V and J are TRBV15 and TRBJ2-7, with 7 bases fitting TRBD1. The CDR3 loop spans 15 amino acids. Germline values: CDR1 LNHNV, CDR2 YYDKDF (reference sequence). Trimming took 0 bases from V and 3 from J; bases not matched to a gene: 5. The CDR3 DNA reads as TGTGCCACCAGCAGAGAAGTGGGACAGAGCTACGAGCAGTACTTC. This encodes CATSREVGQSYEQYF.

The rearrangement uses TRBV11-1 and TRBJ2-1; a weak D match, TRBD2 (5 bases). The CDR3 runs to 16 residues. V was clipped by 1 base and J by 7 bases, with 17 bases between them. Germline V CDR1 and CDR2: SGHAT, FQDESV (reference sequence). The CDR3 DNA sequence: TGTGCCAGCAGCTTAGAGGAGCTAGCTTATATGAATGAGCAGTTCTTC. Translation: CASSLEELAYMNEQFF.

The V call is TRBV28, the J call TRBJ1-3; perhaps TRBD1 as D (5 bases). Trimming left V 8 bases short and J 2 bases short, with 10 bases between. From germline, CDR1 is MDHEN and CDR2 SYDVKM. There are 13 residues in the CDR3. In nucleotides, the CDR3 is TGTGCCAGCGGAGGGGTGGCTGGAAACACCATATATTTT. Translated, it gives CASGGVAGNTIYF.

The count of this clone is one. V is TRBV4-1 and J is TRBJ1-1; 10 nucleotides line up with TRBD1. Germline lookup yields CDR1 MGHRA and CDR2 YSYEKL. V was clipped by 1 base and J by 4 bases; unmatched bases: 3. The CDR3 consists of 15 residues. The CDR3: CASSQGQGAGTEAFF. The DNA for the CDR3 is TGCGCCAGCAGCCAAGGACAGGGGGCGGGCACTGAAGCTTTCTTT.

The rearrangement joins TRBV11-2 to TRBJ2-1; D possibly corresponds to TRBD2 (6 bases). The germline V gene encodes CDR1 SGHAT and CDR2 FQNNGV. Trimming cost V 6 bases and J 3 bases, with 15 bases left between them. This CDR3 has 15 amino acids. CDR3 amino acids: CASSPGGGLYNEQFF. Here the CDR3 DNA reads TGTGCCAGCAGTCCGGGTGGGGGACTCTACAATGAGCAGTTCTTC.

In nucleotides, the CDR3 is TGCAGCGTTCTACAGAGCCTAAACACCGGGGAGCTGTTTTTT. Translating it yields CSVLQSLNTGELFF. The V gene is TRBV29-1, the J gene TRBJ2-2; D is undetermined. Germline V gives CDR1 SQVTM, CDR2 ANQGSEA. V shed 5 bases and J shed 2 bases, with 12 bases lying between them. The CDR3 consists of 14 residues.

The V call is TRBV19, the J call TRBJ1-5; no clear D gene. Trimming cost V 10 bases and J 0 bases, with 7 bases left between them. Germline V gene sequence: CDR1 LNHDA, CDR2 SQIVND (reference sequence). The CDR3 is 12 residues long. This chain's CDR3 is CATSDSNQPQHF. DNA of the CDR3: TGTGCCACCTCAGATAGCAATCAGCCCCAGCATTTT. The full variable domain, completed using reference TRBV19 and TRBJ1-5, is DGGITQSPKYLFRKEGQNVTLSCEQNLNHDAMYWYRQDPGQGLRLIYYSQIVNDFQKGDIAEGYSVSREKKESFPLTVTSAQKNPTAFYLCATSDSNQPQHFGDGTRLSIL.

The DNA for the CDR3 is TGTGCCAGCAGTGACTCAGGGGTCCGCACAGATACGCAGTATTTT. Translated, it gives CASSDSGVRTDTQYF. The chain couples TRBV2 to TRBJ2-3, with TRBD1 as a possible D gene (6 bases). The CDR3 is made up of 15 amino acids. CDR1 and CDR2 from the germline V gene are SNHLY and FYNNEI. V dropped 3 bases and J dropped 1 base, with 11 bases sitting between them.

CDR3 amino acids: CASIPGRSTFDYTF. The CDR3 bases are TGTGCCAGTATCCCCGGTCGGTCTACCTTCGACTACACCTTC. V is TRBV19 and J is TRBJ1-2; D is undetermined. Germline V gene data show CDR1 as LNHDA and CDR2 as SQIVND (reference sequence). The CDR3 runs to 14 residues. With 7 bases removed from V and 10 bases from J, the gap between germline ends came to 22 bases. Supplemented by reference TRBV19 and TRBJ1-2, the full variable domain reads DGGITQSPKYLFRKEGQNVTLSCEQNLNHDAMYWYRQDPGQGLRLIYYSQIVNDFQKGDIAEGYSVSREKKESFPLTVTSAQKNPTAFYLCASIPGRSTFDYTFGSGTRLTVV.

Written as DNA, the CDR3 is TGTGCCAGCAGCCTTACAGGGAGCTCCTACGAGCAGTACTTC. The encoded protein is CASSLTGSSYEQYF. The chain is built from TRBV5-6 and TRBJ2-7; TRBD1 might be the D (6 bases). CDR1 and CDR2 (germline): SGHDT, YYEEEE. The CDR3 runs 14 residues. V lost 4 bases to trimming and J lost 0 bases, with 11 bases between them.

Concerning this clone: This sample includes further DNA sequences coding for the same CDR3. The chain combines TRBV9 with TRBJ2-7, with a tentative D call TRBD1 (6 bases). CDR1 is SGDLS, CDR2 YYNGEE, per germline. Trimming cost V 2 bases and J 0 bases, with 9 bases left between them. The CDR3 length is 14 residues. The CDR3 DNA reads TGTGCCAGCAGCGTGCAGGGGTCCTCCTACGAGCAGTACTTC. This gives the protein CASSVQGSSYEQYF.

The V gene is TRBV6-6, the J gene TRBJ1-4; no reliable D call. The CDR3 length is 12 residues. Trimming stripped 0 bases from V and 7 bases from J, with 3 bases between. Germline V gives CDR1 MNHNY, CDR2 SVGAGI (reference sequence). The CDR3 DNA is TGTGCCAGCAGTTACTCGAGTGAAAAACTGTTTTTT. Translated, it gives CASSYSSEKLFF.

The chain carries TRBV5-6 and TRBJ1-1; tentative D call: TRBD1 (6 bases). Between the trimmed V and J ends, which lost 3 bases and 6 bases, there was a span of 12 bases. Germline CDR1 is SGHDT and CDR2 is YYEEEE. The CDR3 loop spans 13 amino acids. For the CDR3, the DNA is TGTGCCAGCAGCTCAACAGGGTTCCCTGAAGCTTTCTTT. It is translated as CASSSTGFPEAFF.

The CDR3: CASSDRWNTEAFF. The DNA of the CDR3 is TGTGCCAGCAGTGACAGGTGGAACACTGAAGCTTTCTTT. The chain joins TRBV2 to TRBJ1-1; D not certain. Deletions cut 3 bases from V and 1 base from J, with 6 bases between. The CDR3 loop spans 13 amino acids. Per germline, CDR1 SNHLY and CDR2 FYNNEI.

This chain links TRBV20-1 with TRBJ1-3; perhaps TRBD1 as D (5 bases). CDR1 is DFQATT, CDR2 SNEGSKA, per germline (reference sequence). CDR3 length: 15 amino acids. V lost 3 bases to trimming and J lost 0 bases, with 12 bases between them. The CDR3 DNA follows: TGCAGTGCTAGTAGTGGGGCTGACTCTGGAAACACCATATATTTT. Residues: CSASSGADSGNTIYF.

The chain recombines TRBV15 with TRBJ2-1; no definite D call. Between the trimmed V and J ends, which lost 1 base and 10 bases, there was a span of 14 bases. Germline loops: CDR1 LNHNV, CDR2 YYDKDF (reference sequence). The length of the CDR3 is 14 residues. This chain's CDR3 is CATSRVESAREQFF. The CDR3 coding sequence is TGTGCCACCAGCAGAGTCGAGTCGGCCAGGGAGCAGTTCTTC.

This clone was seen only once. The V gene is TRBV9, the J gene TRBJ1-1; weak D call: TRBD1 (5 bases). With 4 bases removed from V and 4 bases from J, the gap between germline ends came to 17 bases. Germline lookup yields CDR1 SGDLS and CDR2 YYNGEE. CDR3 length: 15 residues. CDR3 sequence reads: CASSPSVGLGTEAFF. CDR3 nucleotide sequence: TGTGCCAGCAGCCCCTCTGTGGGGCTAGGCACTGAAGCTTTCTTT.

The V and J genes are TRBV12-2 and TRBJ2-7; the table's D call, TRBD1, was not checked against the DNA. TRBV12-2 is classified as a pseudogene. This CDR3 is 19 amino acids long. CDR3 coding DNA: TGTGCAAGTCGCTTAGTCAGTTACAGGGGGCGCCCCGGAACCTACGAGCAGTACTTC. Protein: CASRLVSYRGRPGTYEQYF.

This CDR3 reads CASSPRSGRIPEQYF. DNA of the CDR3: TGTGCCAGCAGCCCCAGAAGTGGGAGAATTCCCGAGCAGTACTTC. The rearrangement uses TRBV3-1 (or the pseudogene TRBV3-2) and TRBJ2-7; perhaps TRBD2 as D (5 bases). From germline, CDR1 is LGHDT and CDR2 YNNKEL (reference sequence). This CDR3 comprises 15 residues. The ends were cut back, 4 bases at V and 6 bases at J, with 19 bases in the middle.

J is TRBJ1-2 and V is TRBV6-6; TRBD1 aligns across 8 bases. Unmatched junction bases numbered 8, after V lost 0 bases and J lost 8 bases. CDR1 MNHNY and CDR2 SVGAGI come from the germline V gene (reference sequence). This CDR3 comprises 15 residues. In nucleotides, the CDR3 is TGTGCCAGCAGTTACTCCGGACAGGGCGTAGACGGCTACACCTTC. Residues: CASSYSGQGVDGYTF.

The CDR3 protein is CAWMSTPGETQYF. CDR3 bases: TGTGCCTGGATGTCGACTCCGGGGGAGACCCAGTACTTC. V usage is TRBV30 and J usage is TRBJ2-5; D may be TRBD2 (5 bases). The V gene lost 4 bases and the J gene lost 5 bases, with 14 bases spanning the gap. From germline, CDR1 is GTSNPN and CDR2 SVGIG (reference sequence). CDR3 length: 13 residues. Looking up the rest from reference TRBV30 and TRBJ2-5 gives the full variable domain: SQTIHQWPATLVQPVGSPLSLECTVEGTSNPNLYWYRQAAGRGLQLLFYSVGIGQISSEVPQNLSASRPQDRQFILSSKKLLLSDSGFYLCAWMSTPGETQYFGPGTRLLVL.

This chain connects TRBV28 to TRBJ2-7, with D possibly matching TRBD1 (6 bases). The CDR3 is 16 residues long. Germline V gene lookup returns CDR1 MDHEN and CDR2 SYDVKM. V gave up 4 bases and J gave up 0 bases, with 16 bases separating them. CDR3 DNA sequence: TGTGCCAGCAGTTCGTTTACAGGGACACCCTCCTACGAGCAGTACTTC. Translating gives CASSSFTGTPSYEQYF.

The chain carries TRBV28 and TRBJ2-7; 8 bases align to TRBD1. Germline loops: CDR1 MDHEN, CDR2 SYDVKM. CDR3 size: 13 residues. J lost 5 bases, V lost 6 bases, and 6 bases had no gene match. The CDR3 DNA is TGTGCCAGCAGGCAACCAGGGGGCCACGAGCAGTACTTC. As protein: CASRQPGGHEQYF.